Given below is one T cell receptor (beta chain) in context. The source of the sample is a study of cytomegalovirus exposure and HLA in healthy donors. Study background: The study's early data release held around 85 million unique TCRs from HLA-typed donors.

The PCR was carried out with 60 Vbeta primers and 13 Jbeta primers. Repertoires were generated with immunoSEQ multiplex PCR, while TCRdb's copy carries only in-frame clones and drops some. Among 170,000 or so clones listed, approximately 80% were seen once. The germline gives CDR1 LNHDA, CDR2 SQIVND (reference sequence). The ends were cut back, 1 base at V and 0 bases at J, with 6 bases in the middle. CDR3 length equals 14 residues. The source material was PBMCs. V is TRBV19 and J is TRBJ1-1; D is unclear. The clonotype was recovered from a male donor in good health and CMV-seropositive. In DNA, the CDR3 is TGTGCCAGTAGTATAGGTATCCTGAACACTGAAGCTTTCTTT. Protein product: CASSIGILNTEAFF.